The count of the clone carrying this T cell receptor (beta chain) is one. From blood CD8+ and CD4+ T cells, the TCR beta chain was sequenced. While serving as controls, healthy donors were matched for age and sex. Random hexamers were used to reverse transcribe roughly 0.5 to 1 ug of RNA. Amplification of TCR beta CDR3 was carried out by immunoSEQ multiplex PCR, which covered 54 Vbeta and 13 Jbeta segments. Using its own MiXCR run on the immunoSEQ multiplex PCR reads, TCRdb lists one record per CDR3 protein. The table shows roughly 120,000 distinct CDR3 sequences, with around 94% occurring only once. The data originate from a study of CD8 T cells in Susac syndrome. CDR1 is SQVTM and CDR2 is ANQGSEA in the germline V gene. With 2 bases removed from V and 8 bases from J, the gap between germline ends came to 15 bases. This CDR3 is 14 amino acids long.

The specimen was CD4+ T cells from PBMCs. The V gene is TRBV29-1, the J gene TRBJ1-4, with a weak D call TRBD1 (6 bases). The clonotype was recovered from a human donor in good health. Here the CDR3 reads CSVERSGAGEKLFF. In DNA, the CDR3 is TGCAGCGTTGAACGGTCGGGGGCAGGGGAAAAACTGTTTTTT.